Listed below are T cell receptor beta chains from one sample, sequenced in a study of T cells in Graves' hyperthyroidism and ophthalmopathy. TCRdb re-derived calls from the multiplex PCR reads in MiXCR, one entry per CDR3 protein. The sample includes more than 75,000 distinct CDR3 sequences, 51% of them seen just once. The specimen was blood. Receptors originate from a woman aged 40 to 49 with Graves' hyperthyroidism. The CDR3 runs from the conserved cysteine through the conserved F or W. The order of the fields is V gene, J gene, CDR3 protein.

V gene: TRBV10-3; J gene: TRBJ2-7; CDR3 protein: CAISDFGTGSHEQYF
V gene: TRBV7-9; J gene: TRBJ2-5; CDR3 protein: CASSRLGGRVETQYF
V gene: TRBV20-1; J gene: TRBJ1-2; CDR3 protein: CSASGQGIDYGYTF
V gene: TRBV12-3/TRBV12-4; J gene: TRBJ1-3; CDR3 protein: CASRKTSSSGNTIYF
V gene: TRBV29-1; J gene: TRBJ2-5; CDR3 protein: CSSLSLGAETQYF
V gene: TRBV2; J gene: TRBJ2-7; CDR3 protein: CASSDDGLAGARKQYF
V gene: TRBV7-3; J gene: TRBJ2-2; CDR3 protein: CASRWGLNTGELSF
V gene: TRBV13; J gene: TRBJ1-2; CDR3 protein: CASSSLGVEYGYTF
V gene: TRBV27; J gene: TRBJ2-2; CDR3 protein: CASSRLAPANTGELFF
V gene: TRBV7-9; J gene: TRBJ2-5; CDR3 protein: CASTMTSGSRETQYF
V gene: TRBV2; J gene: TRBJ2-7; CDR3 protein: CASRTGGGVGYF
V gene: TRBV7-9; J gene: TRBJ1-4; CDR3 protein: CASSDIGAGELFF
V gene: TRBV9; J gene: TRBJ2-2; CDR3 protein: CASNPGGPGELFF
V gene: TRBV19; J gene: TRBJ2-2; CDR3 protein: CASSWDGPNTGELFF
V gene: TRBV7-2; J gene: TRBJ1-3; CDR3 protein: CASSLRSPHNPNTIYF
V gene: TRBV29-1; J gene: TRBJ1-5; CDR3 protein: CSVGQGSNQPQHF
V gene: TRBV7-2; J gene: TRBJ1-6; CDR3 protein: CASSLRHQGQGTSPLHF
V gene: TRBV7-2; J gene: TRBJ1-2; CDR3 protein: CASSLVPPGQYYGYTF
V gene: TRBV29-1; J gene: TRBJ1-1; CDR3 protein: CSVEGDWSTEAFF
V gene: TRBV7-9; J gene: TRBJ2-5; CDR3 protein: CASRPGTSETQYF
V gene: TRBV20-1; J gene: TRBJ2-7; CDR3 protein: CSAIPGSGRAREQYF
V gene: TRBV20-1; J gene: TRBJ2-7; CDR3 protein: CSARGTGLSEQYF
V gene: TRBV20-1; J gene: TRBJ1-2; CDR3 protein: CSASGGGYTF
V gene: TRBV7-2; J gene: TRBJ2-5; CDR3 protein: CASSQETRGQETQYF
V gene: TRBV7-6; J gene: TRBJ2-5; CDR3 protein: CASSTGLAGEPGQETQYF
V gene: TRBV7-9; J gene: TRBJ1-4; CDR3 protein: CASSNGQGDEKLFF
V gene: TRBV5-1; J gene: TRBJ1-1; CDR3 protein: CASSGGQGSTEAFF
V gene: TRBV5-5; J gene: TRBJ2-5; CDR3 protein: CASTSGYGETQYF
V gene: TRBV6-1; J gene: TRBJ1-4; CDR3 protein: CASSPTPGDIWTTGEKLFF
V gene: TRBV10-3; J gene: TRBJ1-2; CDR3 protein: CAISDLQGNYGYTF
V gene: TRBV29-1; J gene: TRBJ1-1; CDR3 protein: CSVEVWAHGNTEAFF
V gene: TRBV7-2; J gene: TRBJ2-3; CDR3 protein: CASSLLLPRGADTQYF
V gene: TRBV7-2; J gene: TRBJ2-7; CDR3 protein: CASSLVARSGSNEQYF
V gene: TRBV7-7; J gene: TRBJ2-5; CDR3 protein: CASSLWQGEETQYF
V gene: TRBV28; J gene: TRBJ1-6; CDR3 protein: CASSLFGQSSYNSPLHF
V gene: TRBV7-2; J gene: TRBJ2-5; CDR3 protein: CASSSWGRAKPEETQYF
V gene: TRBV7-2; J gene: TRBJ1-4; CDR3 protein: CATREWGNEKLFF
V gene: TRBV29-1; J gene: TRBJ1-1; CDR3 protein: CSQGGGRAEAFF
V gene: TRBV5-5; J gene: TRBJ1-2; CDR3 protein: CASSRGTGGAGGYTF
V gene: TRBV2; J gene: TRBJ2-7; CDR3 protein: CASSLTGAEQYF
V gene: TRBV7-9; J gene: TRBJ2-7; CDR3 protein: CASSAQTGTYEQYF
V gene: TRBV12-3/TRBV12-4; J gene: TRBJ1-1; CDR3 protein: CASSPGRNTEAFF
V gene: TRBV11-2; J gene: TRBJ1-1; CDR3 protein: CASSAGGWTEALF
V gene: TRBV7-8; J gene: TRBJ2-3; CDR3 protein: CASSYGLAGTDTQYF